A single sample is the source of the 3 T cell receptor beta chains below, sequenced in a study of cytomegalovirus exposure and HLA in healthy donors. Measured with immunoSEQ multiplex PCR; TCRdb has only the in-frame clones, and not every one. Among approximately 64,000 clones, approximately 90% were seen once, and the ten largest hold around 1.7%. The specimen sequenced was PBMCs. The receptors here all came from a woman in her late teens or twenties in good health and CMV-seronegative.

The chain joins TRBV6-5 to TRBJ2-7, with 7 positions matching TRBD2. Trimming took 0 bases from V and 4 from J; bases not matched to a gene: 6. Germline V CDR1 and CDR2: MNHEY, SVGAGI. The CDR3 extends over 15 amino acids. CDR3 loop: CASSYSRTSPYEQYF. The DNA of the CDR3 is TGTGCCAGCAGTTACTCTCGGACTAGTCCGTACGAGCAGTACTTC.

This chain links TRBV9 with TRBJ1-2; possible D gene TRBD1, 6 bases. Germline V gene sequence: CDR1 SGDLS, CDR2 YYNGEE. Trimming took off 4 bases at V and 5 bases at J, with 18 bases between the two ends. The CDR3 extends over 15 amino acids. In DNA, the CDR3 is TGTGCCAGCAGCCCAGGGGCAAGGGTAGGGTATGGCTACACCTTC. This encodes CASSPGARVGYGYTF. The variable domain in full, with the rest retrieved from reference TRBV9 and TRBJ1-2, is DSGVTQTPKHLITATGQRVTLRCSPRSGDLSVYWYQQSLDQGLQFLIQYYNGEERAKGNILERFSAQQFPDLHSELNLSSLELGDSALYFCASSPGARVGYGYTFGSGTRLTVV.

V gene TRBV2 combines with J gene TRBJ1-4, with TRBD1 matching 7 bases. Germline trimming cut 7 bases from V and 8 bases from J; bases unmatched to any gene: 7. This CDR3 has 13 residues. Germline CDR1 and CDR2: SNHLY and FYNNEI. CDR3 DNA sequence: TGTGCCAGCATGCCAGGGGGAGAGGAAAAACTGTTTTTT. The encoded protein is CASMPGGEEKLFF.